The source of this T cell receptor (beta chain) is a study of T cells in Graves' hyperthyroidism and ophthalmopathy. Trimming removed 3 bases at V and 2 bases at J, with 12 bases between. This CDR3 is 15 amino acids long. Looked up from germline, CDR1 is KGHSH and CDR2 is LQKENI. Amplified regions were TCR beta CDR3 sequences from RNA transcripts. Using the HTBI primer set, a first-round RT-PCR was run on the TCR CDR3. A single record per CDR3 protein comes from TCRdb applying MiXCR to the multiplex PCR reads. The table shows over 500,000 distinct CDR3 sequences, with 14% occurring only once. Ten or more counts support this clonotype.

The specimen was blood. The TCR was taken from a woman aged 35 to 49 with Graves' hyperthyroidism. The rearrangement joins TRBV18 to TRBJ2-3; D perhaps matches TRBD1 (7 bases). This CDR3 reads CASSPRDRNTDTQYF. CDR3 nucleotides: TGTGCCAGCTCACCGCGGGACAGAAACACAGATACGCAGTATTTT.